This TCR beta chain was sequenced during a study of T cells in Graves' hyperthyroidism and ophthalmopathy. Study results and limitations: The model made its ophthalmopathy prediction, and onset followed a median approximately 6 months later. Among thyroid clonotypes expanded above 0.001, most also appeared in blood.

RNA transcripts provided the source from which TCR beta CDR3 regions were amplified. With the HTBI primer set, the TCR CDR3 went through a first round of RT-PCR. TCRdb re-derived calls from the multiplex PCR reads in MiXCR, one entry per CDR3 protein. The table includes under 40,000 distinct CDR3 sequences, around 56% detected once. A Clinical Activity Score of at least 3, a NOSPECS grade of at least 4 and a duration under 3 months were recorded in the ophthalmopathy patients. Researchers barred patients who had uncontrolled infection, other autoimmune disease, pregnancy or lactation. For this clonotype: Its specificity is not known.

The sequence derives from a man in his forties with Graves' ophthalmopathy. Sequencing was carried out using blood.

CDR3 DNA: TGTGCCAGTACCACCAGGGGAGTGATCACCATATATTTT. Its translation: CASTTRGVITIYF. The chain combines TRBV19 with TRBJ1-3, with a tentative D call TRBD1 (6 bases). In germline, CDR1 is LNHDA, CDR2 SQIVND (reference sequence). V lost 7 bases and J 9 bases, leaving 16 bases between the germline ends. The CDR3 has 13 residues. Full variable domain (rest looked up from reference TRBV19 and TRBJ1-3): DGGITQSPKYLFRKEGQNVTLSCEQNLNHDAMYWYRQDPGQGLRLIYYSQIVNDFQKGDIAEGYSVSREKKESFPLTVTSAQKNPTAFYLCASTTRGVITIYFGEGSWLTVV.